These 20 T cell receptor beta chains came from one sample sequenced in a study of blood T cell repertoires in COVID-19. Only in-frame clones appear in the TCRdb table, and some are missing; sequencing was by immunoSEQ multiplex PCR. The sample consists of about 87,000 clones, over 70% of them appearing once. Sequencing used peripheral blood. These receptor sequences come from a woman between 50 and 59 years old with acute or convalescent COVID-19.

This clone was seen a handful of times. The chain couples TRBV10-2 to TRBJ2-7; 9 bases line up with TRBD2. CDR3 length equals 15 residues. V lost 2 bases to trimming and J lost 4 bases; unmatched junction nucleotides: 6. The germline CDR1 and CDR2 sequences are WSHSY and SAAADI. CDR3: CASSEMASGAYEQYF. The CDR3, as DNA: TGCGCCAGCAGTGAGATGGCTAGCGGGGCTTACGAGCAGTACTTC.

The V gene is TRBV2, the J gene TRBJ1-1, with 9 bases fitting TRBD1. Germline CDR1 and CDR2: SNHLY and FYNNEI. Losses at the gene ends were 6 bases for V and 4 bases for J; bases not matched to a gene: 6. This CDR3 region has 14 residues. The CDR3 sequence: CASSLQGAATEAFF. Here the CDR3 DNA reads TGTGCCAGCAGCCTACAGGGGGCGGCCACTGAAGCTTTCTTT.

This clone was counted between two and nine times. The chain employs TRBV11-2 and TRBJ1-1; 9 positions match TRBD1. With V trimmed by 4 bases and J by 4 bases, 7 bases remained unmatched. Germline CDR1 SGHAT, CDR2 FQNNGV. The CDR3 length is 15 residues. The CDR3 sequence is CASSSGQGMATEAFF. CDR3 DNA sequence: TGTGCCAGCAGCTCGGGACAGGGTATGGCCACTGAAGCTTTCTTT.

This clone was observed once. CDR3 DNA: TGCGCCAGCAGTGGAAGCGCGGGGGGCGGTACCGGGGAGCTGTTTTTT. The encoded protein is CASSGSAGGGTGELFF. V is TRBV10-2 and J is TRBJ2-2; 8 bases fit TRBD2. V lost 4 bases, J lost 5 bases, and 9 bases stayed unmatched. The CDR3 runs to 16 residues. CDR1 is WSHSY and CDR2 is SAAADI in the germline V gene.

CDR3 DNA sequence: TGTGCCAGCAGATCGGGACAGGCCAGCTCTGGAAACACCATATATTTT. Translated: CASRSGQASSGNTIYF. V is TRBV2 and J is TRBJ1-3; 8 nucleotides agree with TRBD1. The CDR3 sequence is 16 residues long. Germline CDR1 is SNHLY and CDR2 is FYNNEI. Trimming removed 6 bases from V and 0 bases from J; junction bases left unmatched: 7. Full variable domain (rest looked up from reference TRBV2 and TRBJ1-3): EPEVTQTPSHQVTQMGQEVILRCVPISNHLYFYWYRQILGQKVEFLVSFYNNEISEKSEIFDDQFSVERPDGSNFTLKIRSTKLEDSAMYFCASRSGQASSGNTIYFGEGSWLTVV.

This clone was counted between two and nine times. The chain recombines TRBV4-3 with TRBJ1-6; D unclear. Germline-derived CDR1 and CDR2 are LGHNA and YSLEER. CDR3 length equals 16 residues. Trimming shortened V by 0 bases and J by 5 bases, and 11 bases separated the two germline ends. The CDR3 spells CASSQEGSRDNSPLHF. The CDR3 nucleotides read TGCGCCAGCAGCCAAGAAGGGAGTAGGGATAATTCACCCCTCCACTTT.

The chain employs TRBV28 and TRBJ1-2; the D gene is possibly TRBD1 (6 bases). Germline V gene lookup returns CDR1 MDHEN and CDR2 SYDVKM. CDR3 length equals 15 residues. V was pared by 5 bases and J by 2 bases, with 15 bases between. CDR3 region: CASSTGQFGNYGYTF. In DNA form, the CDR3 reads TGTGCCAGCAGTACCGGACAGTTCGGAAACTATGGCTACACCTTC.

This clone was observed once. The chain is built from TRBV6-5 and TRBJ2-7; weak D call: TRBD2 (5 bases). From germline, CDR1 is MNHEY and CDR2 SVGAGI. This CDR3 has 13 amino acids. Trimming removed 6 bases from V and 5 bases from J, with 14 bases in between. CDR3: CASRYTAAHEQYF. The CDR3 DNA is TGTGCCAGCAGGTACACAGCGGCCCACGAGCAGTACTTC.

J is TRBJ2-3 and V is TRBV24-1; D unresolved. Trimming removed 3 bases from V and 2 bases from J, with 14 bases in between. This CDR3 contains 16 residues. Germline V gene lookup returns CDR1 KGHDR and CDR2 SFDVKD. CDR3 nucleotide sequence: TGTGCCACCAGTGATCCGTCCCCGCGGAACACAGATACGCAGTATTTT. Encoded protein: CATSDPSPRNTDTQYF.

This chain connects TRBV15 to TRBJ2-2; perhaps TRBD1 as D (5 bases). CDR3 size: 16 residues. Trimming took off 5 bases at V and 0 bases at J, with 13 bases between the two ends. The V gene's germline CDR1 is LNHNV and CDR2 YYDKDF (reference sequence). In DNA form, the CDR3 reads TGTGCCACCAGCTCCTCGGACACATCGAACACCGGGGAGCTGTTTTTT. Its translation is CATSSSDTSNTGELFF.

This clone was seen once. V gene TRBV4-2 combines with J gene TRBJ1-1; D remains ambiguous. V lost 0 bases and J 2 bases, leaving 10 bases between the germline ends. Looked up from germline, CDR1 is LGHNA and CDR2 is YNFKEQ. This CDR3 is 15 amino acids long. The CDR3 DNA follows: TGTGCCAGCAGCCAAGATTTTAACAGCAACACTGAAGCTTTCTTT. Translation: CASSQDFNSNTEAFF.

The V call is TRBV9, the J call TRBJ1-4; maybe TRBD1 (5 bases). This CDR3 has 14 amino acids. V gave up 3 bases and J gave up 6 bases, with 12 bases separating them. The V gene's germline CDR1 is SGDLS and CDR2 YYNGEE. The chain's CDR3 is CASSDLSGDEKLFF. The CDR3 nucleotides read TGTGCCAGCAGCGACCTTTCGGGGGATGAAAAACTGTTTTTT.

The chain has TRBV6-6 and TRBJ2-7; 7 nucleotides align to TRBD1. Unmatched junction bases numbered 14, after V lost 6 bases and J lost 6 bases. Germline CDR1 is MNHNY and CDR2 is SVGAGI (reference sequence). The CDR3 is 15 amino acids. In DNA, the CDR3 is TGTGCCAGCAGAAACGAGAGGGGGCGCTTCCCCGAGCAGTACTTC. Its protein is CASRNERGRFPEQYF.

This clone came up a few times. CDR3 in amino acids: CAWTSFEGNYGYTF. The CDR3, as DNA: TGTGCCTGGACTTCGTTTGAGGGTAACTATGGCTACACCTTC. The V gene is TRBV30, the J gene TRBJ1-2; D gene unclear. Germline V gene sequence: CDR1 GTSNPN, CDR2 SVGIG (reference sequence). V lost 4 bases and J 1 base, leaving 13 bases between the germline ends. CDR3 length: 14 residues.

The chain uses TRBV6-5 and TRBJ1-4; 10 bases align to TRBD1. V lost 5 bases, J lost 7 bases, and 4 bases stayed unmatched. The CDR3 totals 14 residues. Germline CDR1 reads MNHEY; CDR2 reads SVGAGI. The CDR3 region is CASSTRDRGEKLFF. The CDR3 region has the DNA TGTGCCAGCAGTACCCGGGACAGGGGTGAAAAACTGTTTTTT.

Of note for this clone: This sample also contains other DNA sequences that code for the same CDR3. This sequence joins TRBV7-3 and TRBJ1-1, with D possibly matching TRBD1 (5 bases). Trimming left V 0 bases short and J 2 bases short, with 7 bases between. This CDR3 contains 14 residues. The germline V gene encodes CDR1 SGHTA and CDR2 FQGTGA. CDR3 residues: CASSLTDKNTEAFF. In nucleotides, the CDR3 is TGTGCCAGCAGCTTAACGGACAAAAACACTGAAGCTTTCTTT.

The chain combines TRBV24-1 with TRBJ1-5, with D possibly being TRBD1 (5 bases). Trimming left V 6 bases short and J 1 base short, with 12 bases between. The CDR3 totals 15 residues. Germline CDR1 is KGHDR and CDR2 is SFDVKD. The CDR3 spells CATSQGDPSNQPQHF. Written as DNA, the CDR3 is TGTGCCACCAGTCAAGGGGATCCGAGCAATCAGCCCCAGCATTTT.

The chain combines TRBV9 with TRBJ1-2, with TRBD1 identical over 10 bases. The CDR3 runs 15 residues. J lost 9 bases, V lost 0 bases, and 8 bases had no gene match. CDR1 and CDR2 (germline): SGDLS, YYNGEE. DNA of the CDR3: TGTGCCAGCAGCGTAGAAGGGACAGGGGCCCGGAGCTACACCTTC. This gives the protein CASSVEGTGARSYTF.

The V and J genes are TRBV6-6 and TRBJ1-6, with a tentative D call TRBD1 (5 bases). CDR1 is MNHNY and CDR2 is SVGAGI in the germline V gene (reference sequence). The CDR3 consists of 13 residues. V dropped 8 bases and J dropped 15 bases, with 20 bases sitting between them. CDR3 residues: CASFSPGGMFLHF. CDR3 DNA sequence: TGTGCCAGCTTCTCTCCGGGGGGGATGTTCCTCCACTTT.

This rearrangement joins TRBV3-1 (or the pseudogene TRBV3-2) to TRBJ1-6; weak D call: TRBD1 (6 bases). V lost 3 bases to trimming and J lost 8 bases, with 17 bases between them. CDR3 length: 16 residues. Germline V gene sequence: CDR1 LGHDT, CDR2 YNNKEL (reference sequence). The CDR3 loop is CASSQGARGRHSPLHF. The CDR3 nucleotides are TGTGCCAGCAGCCAGGGGGCGCGAGGACGGCATTCACCCCTCCACTTT.